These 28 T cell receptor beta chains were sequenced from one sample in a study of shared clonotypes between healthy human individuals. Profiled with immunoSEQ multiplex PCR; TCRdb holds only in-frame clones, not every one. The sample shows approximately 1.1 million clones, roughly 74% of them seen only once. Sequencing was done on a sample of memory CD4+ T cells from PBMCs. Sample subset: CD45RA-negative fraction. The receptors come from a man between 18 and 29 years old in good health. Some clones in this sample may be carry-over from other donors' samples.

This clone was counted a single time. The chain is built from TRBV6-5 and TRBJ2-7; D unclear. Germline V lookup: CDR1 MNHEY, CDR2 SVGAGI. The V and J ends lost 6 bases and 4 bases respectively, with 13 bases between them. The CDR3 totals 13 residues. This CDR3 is CASSRNLGYEQYF. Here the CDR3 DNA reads TGTGCCAGCAGCCGCAACCTAGGGTACGAGCAGTACTTC.

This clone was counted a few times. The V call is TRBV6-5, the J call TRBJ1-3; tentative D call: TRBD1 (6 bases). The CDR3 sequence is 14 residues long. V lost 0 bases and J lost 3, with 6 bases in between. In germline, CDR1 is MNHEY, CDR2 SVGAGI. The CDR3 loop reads CASSYSGGGNTIYF. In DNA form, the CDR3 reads TGTGCCAGCAGTTACTCAGGGGGTGGAAACACCATATATTTT.

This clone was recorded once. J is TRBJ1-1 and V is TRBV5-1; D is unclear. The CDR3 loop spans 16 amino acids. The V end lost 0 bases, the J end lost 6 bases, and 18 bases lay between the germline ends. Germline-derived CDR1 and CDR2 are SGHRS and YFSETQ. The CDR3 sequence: CASSLAGKTWGAEAFF. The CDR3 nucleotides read TGCGCCAGCAGCTTGGCCGGGAAAACCTGGGGAGCTGAAGCTTTCTTT.

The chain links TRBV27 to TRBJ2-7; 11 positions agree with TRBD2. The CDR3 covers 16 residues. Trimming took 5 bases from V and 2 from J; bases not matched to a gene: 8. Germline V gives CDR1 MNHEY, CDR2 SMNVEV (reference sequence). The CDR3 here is CASSPLSGRATYEQYF. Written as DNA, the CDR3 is TGTGCCAGCAGTCCCCTTAGCGGGAGGGCAACCTACGAGCAGTACTTC.

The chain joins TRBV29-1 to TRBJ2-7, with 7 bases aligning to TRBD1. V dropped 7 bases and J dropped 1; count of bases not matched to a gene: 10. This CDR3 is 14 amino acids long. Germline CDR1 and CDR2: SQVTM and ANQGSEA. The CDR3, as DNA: TGCAGCGCCTACCGGGACAGCCTTTCCTACGAGCAGTACTTC. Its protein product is CSAYRDSLSYEQYF.

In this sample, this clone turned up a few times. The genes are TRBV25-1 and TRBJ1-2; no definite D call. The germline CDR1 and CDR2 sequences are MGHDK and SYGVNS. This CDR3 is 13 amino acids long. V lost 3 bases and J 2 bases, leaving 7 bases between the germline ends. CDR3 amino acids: CASSDRGNYGYTF. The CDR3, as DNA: TGTGCCAGCAGTGATCGAGGGAACTATGGCTACACCTTC.

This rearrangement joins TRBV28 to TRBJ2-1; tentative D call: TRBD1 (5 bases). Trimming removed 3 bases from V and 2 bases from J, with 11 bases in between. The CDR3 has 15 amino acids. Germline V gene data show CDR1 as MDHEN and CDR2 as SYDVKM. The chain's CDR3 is CASSLGQSPYNEQFF. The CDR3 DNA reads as TGTGCCAGCAGTTTGGGGCAGTCCCCCTACAATGAGCAGTTCTTC.

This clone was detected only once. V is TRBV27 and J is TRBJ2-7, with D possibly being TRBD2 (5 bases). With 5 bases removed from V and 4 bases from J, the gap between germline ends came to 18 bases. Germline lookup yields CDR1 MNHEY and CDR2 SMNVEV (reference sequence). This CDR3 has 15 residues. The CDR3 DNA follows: TGTGCCAGCAGTATTTCGTCTGGTCGGACTTACGAGCAGTACTTC. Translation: CASSISSGRTYEQYF.

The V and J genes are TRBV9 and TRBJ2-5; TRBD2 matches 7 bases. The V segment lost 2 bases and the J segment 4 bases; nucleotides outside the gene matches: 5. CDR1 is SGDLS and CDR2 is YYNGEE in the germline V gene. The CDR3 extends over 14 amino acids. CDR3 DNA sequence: TGTGCCAGCAGCGTCAGGGAGGGCCCAGAGACCCAGTACTTC. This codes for CASSVREGPETQYF.

The CDR3 DNA reads TGTGCCAGCATGAGGCCCTACAATGAGCAGTTCTTC. This codes for CASMRPYNEQFF. This chain joins TRBV28 and TRBJ2-1; D gene unclear. Germline V gene data show CDR1 as MDHEN and CDR2 as SYDVKM. This CDR3 is 12 amino acids long. The V gene lost 7 bases and the J gene lost 2 bases, with 6 bases spanning the gap.

The CDR3 DNA is TGTGCCACCAGCAGAGATGAGGGGGAAAAACTGTTTTTT. Translated: CATSRDEGEKLFF. J is TRBJ1-4 and V is TRBV15, with D possibly being TRBD1 (5 bases). The length of the CDR3 is 13 residues. Trimming removed 0 bases from V and 8 bases from J, with 7 bases in between. Germline V gene sequence: CDR1 LNHNV, CDR2 YYDKDF (reference sequence).

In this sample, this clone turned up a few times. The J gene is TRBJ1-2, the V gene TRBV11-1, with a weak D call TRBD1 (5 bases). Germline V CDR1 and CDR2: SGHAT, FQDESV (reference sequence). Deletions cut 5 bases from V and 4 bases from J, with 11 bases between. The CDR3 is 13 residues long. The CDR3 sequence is CASSQRQSYGYTF. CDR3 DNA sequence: TGTGCCAGCAGCCAAAGACAGAGCTATGGCTACACCTTC.

DNA of the CDR3: TGTGCCAGCAGCCCTAGGGGGTCTGGAAACACCATATATTTT. Translated, it gives CASSPRGSGNTIYF. The V gene is TRBV5-4, the J gene TRBJ1-3, with D possibly being TRBD1 (6 bases). V was trimmed by 4 bases and J by 1 base, leaving 9 bases between them. Germline loops: CDR1 SGHNT, CDR2 YYREEE (reference sequence). The CDR3 has 14 residues.

CDR3 DNA sequence: TGTGCCAGCTCACGAACTGTACCGGGACAGGGGGCTCACACCATATATTTT. Translating gives CASSRTVPGQGAHTIYF. The J gene is TRBJ1-3, the V gene TRBV18; TRBD1 aligns across 12 bases. Germline V gives CDR1 KGHSH, CDR2 LQKENI. The CDR3 runs to 17 residues. The trim removed 4 bases at V and 8 bases at J, leaving 12 bases unmatched.

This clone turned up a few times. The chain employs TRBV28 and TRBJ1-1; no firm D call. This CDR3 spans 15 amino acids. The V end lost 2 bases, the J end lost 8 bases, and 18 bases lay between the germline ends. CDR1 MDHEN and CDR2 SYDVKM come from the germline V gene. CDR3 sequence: CASSLNHPQGREAFF. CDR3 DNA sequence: TGTGCCAGCAGTTTAAACCATCCCCAAGGCAGGGAAGCTTTCTTT. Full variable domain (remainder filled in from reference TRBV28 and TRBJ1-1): DVKVTQSSRYLVKRTGEKVFLECVQDMDHENMFWYRQDPGLGLRLIYFSYDVKMKEKGDIPEGYSVSREKKERFSLILESASTNQTSMYLCASSLNHPQGREAFFGQGTRLTVV.

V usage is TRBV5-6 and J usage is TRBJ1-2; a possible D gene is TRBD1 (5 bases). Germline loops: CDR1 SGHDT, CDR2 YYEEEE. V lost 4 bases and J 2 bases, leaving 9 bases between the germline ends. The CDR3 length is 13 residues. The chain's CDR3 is CASSPGRNYGYTF. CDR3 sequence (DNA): TGTGCCAGCAGCCCGGGACGGAACTATGGCTACACCTTC. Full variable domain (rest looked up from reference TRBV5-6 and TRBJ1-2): DAGVTQSPTHLIKTRGQQVTLRCSPKSGHDTVSWYQQALGQGPQFIFQYYEEEERQRGNFPDRFSGHQFPNYSSELNVNALLLGDSALYLCASSPGRNYGYTFGSGTRLTVV.

CDR3 DNA: TGTGCCAGCAGCGCATGGACAGGGTCAGATACGCAGTATTTT. Protein: CASSAWTGSDTQYF. This rearrangement joins TRBV9 to TRBJ2-3; 8 nucleotides line up with TRBD1. The J segment lost 4 bases and the V segment lost 3 bases, leaving 4 bases of the junction unmatched. Germline CDR1 and CDR2: SGDLS and YYNGEE. The CDR3 runs to 14 residues.

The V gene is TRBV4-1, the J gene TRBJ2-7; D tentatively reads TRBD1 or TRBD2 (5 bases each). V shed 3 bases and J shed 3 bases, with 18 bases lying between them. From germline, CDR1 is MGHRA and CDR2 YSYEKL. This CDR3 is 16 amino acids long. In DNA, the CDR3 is TGCGCCAGCAGCCAGGCCCCGGGACGGGGTCTCTACGAGCAGTACTTC. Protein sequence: CASSQAPGRGLYEQYF.

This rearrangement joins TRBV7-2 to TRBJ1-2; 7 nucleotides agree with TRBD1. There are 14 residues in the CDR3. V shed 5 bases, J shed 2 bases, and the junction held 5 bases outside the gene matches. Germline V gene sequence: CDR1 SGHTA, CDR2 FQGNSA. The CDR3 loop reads CASSRQGVNYGYTF. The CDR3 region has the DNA TGTGCCAGCAGCCGTCAGGGGGTGAACTATGGCTACACCTTC. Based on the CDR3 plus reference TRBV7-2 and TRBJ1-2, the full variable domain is GAGVSQSPSNKVTEKGKDVELRCDPISGHTALYWYRQSLGQGLEFLIYFQGNSAPDKSGLPSDRFSAERTGGSVSTLTIQRTQQEDSAVYLCASSRQGVNYGYTFGSGTRLTVV.

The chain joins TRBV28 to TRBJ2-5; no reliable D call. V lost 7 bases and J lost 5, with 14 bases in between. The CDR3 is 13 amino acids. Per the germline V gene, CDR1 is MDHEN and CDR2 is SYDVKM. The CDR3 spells CASTPRLGETQYF. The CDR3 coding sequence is TGTGCCAGCACCCCTCGGTTAGGTGAGACCCAGTACTTC.

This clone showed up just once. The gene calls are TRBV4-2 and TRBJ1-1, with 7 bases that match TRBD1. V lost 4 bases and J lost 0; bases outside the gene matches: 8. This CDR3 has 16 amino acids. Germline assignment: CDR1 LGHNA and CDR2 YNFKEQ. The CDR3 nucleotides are TGTGCCAGCAGCCGTCATCCGGGACAGCTGAACACTGAAGCTTTCTTT. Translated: CASSRHPGQLNTEAFF.

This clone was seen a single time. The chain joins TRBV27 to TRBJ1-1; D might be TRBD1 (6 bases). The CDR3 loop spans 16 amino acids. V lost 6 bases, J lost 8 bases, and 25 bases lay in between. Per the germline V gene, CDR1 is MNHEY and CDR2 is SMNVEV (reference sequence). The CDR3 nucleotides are TGTGCCAGCAGGCGAGTCGTTCAAAGGGGGGGGCAAGAAGCTTTCTTT. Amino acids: CASRRVVQRGGQEAFF.

The CDR3 DNA is TGTGCCAGCAGCCCTCAGTTCTTC. Protein: CASSPQFF. The chain carries TRBV7-7 and TRBJ2-1; D gene ambiguous. Germline assignment: CDR1 SSHAT and CDR2 FNYEAQ (reference sequence). The V gene lost 5 bases and the J gene lost 13 bases, with 3 bases spanning the gap. This CDR3 is 8 amino acids long.

In nucleotides, the CDR3 is TGTGCCAGCAGCTTAGATTCAGGGGGAGGTGGAAACACCATATATTTT. It specifies CASSLDSGGGGNTIYF. The chain uses TRBV7-2 and TRBJ1-3; 7 positions match TRBD1. The CDR3 totals 16 residues. Germline CDR1 is SGHTA and CDR2 is FQGNSA. V shed 1 base and J 3 bases; nucleotides not matched to a gene: 6.

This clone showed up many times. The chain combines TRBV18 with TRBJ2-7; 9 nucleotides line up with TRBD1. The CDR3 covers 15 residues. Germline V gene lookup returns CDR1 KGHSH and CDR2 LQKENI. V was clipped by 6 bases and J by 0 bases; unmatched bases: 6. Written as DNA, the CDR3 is TGTGCCAGCTCCGTCTGGACAGGGGCCTCCTACGAGCAGTACTTC. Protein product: CASSVWTGASYEQYF.

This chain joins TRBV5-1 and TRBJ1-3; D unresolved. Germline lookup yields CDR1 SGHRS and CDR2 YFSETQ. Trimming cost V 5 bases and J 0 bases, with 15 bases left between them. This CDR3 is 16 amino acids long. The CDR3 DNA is TGCGCCAGCAGTGATATAGGGTCAACCTCTGGAAACACCATATATTTT. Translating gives CASSDIGSTSGNTIYF. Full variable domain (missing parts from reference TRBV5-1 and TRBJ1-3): KAGVTQTPRYLIKTRGQQVTLSCSPISGHRSVSWYQQTPGQGLQFLFEYFSETQRNKGNFPGRFSGRQFSNSRSEMNVSTLELGDSALYLCASSDIGSTSGNTIYFGEGSWLTVV.

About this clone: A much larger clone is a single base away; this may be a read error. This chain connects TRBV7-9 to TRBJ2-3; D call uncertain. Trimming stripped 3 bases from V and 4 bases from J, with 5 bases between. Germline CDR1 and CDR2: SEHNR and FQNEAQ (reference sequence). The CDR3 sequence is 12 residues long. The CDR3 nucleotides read TGTGCCAGCAGCTTTGACGCAGATACGCAGTATTTT. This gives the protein CASSFDADTQYF.

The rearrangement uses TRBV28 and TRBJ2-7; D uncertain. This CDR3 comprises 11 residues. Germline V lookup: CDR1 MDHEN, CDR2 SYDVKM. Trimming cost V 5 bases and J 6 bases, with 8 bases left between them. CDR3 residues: CASSNVGEQYF. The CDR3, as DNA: TGTGCCAGCAGTAACGTGGGCGAGCAGTACTTC.